This T cell receptor (beta chain) was captured in a study of T cell repertoires in cytomegalovirus infection. Looking at the study overall: CMV infection together with matching HLA type was indicated by public TCR beta signatures. Overall study findings and caveats: HLA-C-restricted CMV clonotypes gave the most frequent clonotype in two of eight donors. The cumulative frequency of public TCR beta families identified carriers of CMV plus the relevant HLA.

Per the germline V gene, CDR1 is SGHDN and CDR2 is FVKESK. Trimming removed 3 bases at V and 10 bases at J, with 18 bases between. The CDR3 has 15 amino acids. Using its own MiXCR run on the reads, TCRdb lists one record per CDR3 protein. There are about 140,000 distinct CDR3 sequences in the sample; roughly 6% occur only once, and about 20% lies in the top ten. Details on this clonotype: Its antigen is not identified.

The sequenced sample was PBMCs. The chain is built from TRBV14 and TRBJ1-4, with D maybe TRBD1 (5 bases). The origin of this receptor is a human donor in good health (CMV status not recorded). Some clones in this sample may be carry-over from other donors' samples. This CDR3 is CASSQGTPGMGKLFF. The DNA for the CDR3 is TGTGCCAGCAGCCAGGGGACTCCCGGCATGGGAAAACTGTTTTTT.